Each of the 19 T cell receptor beta chains below was sequenced from the same sample in a study of blood T cells in healthy people across ages. Sample-barcoded 5' priming and a J-beta primer mix drove a second PCR of 7 to 11 cycles. TCRdb fed the 5' RACE reads into MiXCR, producing one record per CDR3 protein. The sample lists roughly 2 million distinct CDR3 sequences, around half occurring once. Sequencing was performed on blood. Receptors originate from a middle-aged woman in good health.

This chain uses TRBV25-1 with TRBJ1-1; TRBD1 is a possible D gene (5 bases). The CDR3 extends over 13 amino acids. Trimming pared 0 bases from V and 5 bases from J, leaving 7 bases between. The germline V gene encodes CDR1 MGHDK and CDR2 SYGVNS. The CDR3 coding sequence is TGTGCCAGCAGTGAATACAGGGAAACTGAAGCTTTCTTT. Protein product: CASSEYRETEAFF.

CDR3 in amino acids: CASTWDGQDYGYTF. In nucleotides, the CDR3 is TGTGCCAGCACCTGGGACGGACAAGACTATGGCTACACCTTC. This chain links TRBV28 with TRBJ1-2; D might be TRBD1 (5 bases). Germline V gene lookup returns CDR1 MDHEN and CDR2 SYDVKM. Trimming stripped 7 bases from V and 3 bases from J, with 15 bases between. This CDR3 contains 14 residues.

This clonotype was found a few times. The chain employs TRBV27 and TRBJ2-1, with 9 bases aligning to TRBD2. This CDR3 spans 17 amino acids. V lost 4 bases to trimming and J lost 8 bases; unmatched junction nucleotides: 15. Germline values: CDR1 MNHEY, CDR2 SMNVEV (reference sequence). As DNA, the CDR3 is TGTGCCAGCAGTTCCCCTAGCGGGGTCATTATTACCCATGAGCAGTTCTTC. Protein sequence: CASSSPSGVIITHEQFF.

This chain links TRBV7-9 with TRBJ2-5; 11 nucleotides agree with TRBD1. Trimming cost V 2 bases and J 11 bases; bases outside gene matches: 10. The CDR3 runs to 15 residues. Germline lookup yields CDR1 SEHNR and CDR2 FQNEAQ (reference sequence). The CDR3 is CASSLRTGGAGEQYF. The DNA of the CDR3 is TGTGCCAGCAGCTTAAGGACAGGGGGCGCGGGGGAGCAGTACTTC.

The V gene is TRBV24-1, the J gene TRBJ2-7; D possibly corresponds to TRBD2 (5 bases). Germline assignment: CDR1 KGHDR and CDR2 SFDVKD. The V end lost 8 bases, the J end lost 5 bases, and 21 bases lay between the germline ends. The CDR3 runs 15 residues. Here the CDR3 reads CATTSRDPLPNEQYF. CDR3 bases: TGTGCCACCACCAGCCGGGATCCCCTACCCAACGAGCAGTACTTC.

Concerning this clonotype: Since no conserved phenylalanine or tryptophan closes the CDR3, a read error is the likely cause. The J gene is TRBJ1-2, the V gene TRBV20-1; no definite D call. V gave up 0 bases and J gave up 2 bases, with 10 bases separating them. Germline assignment: CDR1 DFQATT and CDR2 SNEGSKA (reference sequence). This CDR3 spans 14 amino acids. CDR3 loop: CSARDLGPNYGYTL. CDR3 DNA sequence: TGCAGTGCTAGAGATCTGGGCCCAAACTATGGCTACACCCTC.

This clonotype was seen a single time. The genes are TRBV7-8 and TRBJ1-2, with D maybe TRBD1 (6 bases). Germline V gene lookup returns CDR1 SGHVS and CDR2 FQNEAQ. The CDR3 spans 13 residues. V was cut by 2 bases and J by 13 bases, with 17 bases left in between. CDR3 bases: TGTGCCAGCAGCTTACGATCCAGGGGCATAAGCACCTTC. It specifies CASSLRSRGISTF.

This chain links TRBV7-8 with TRBJ1-6; 7 bases are shared with TRBD1. This CDR3 spans 16 amino acids. J was trimmed by 9 bases and V by 5 bases; bases with no gene match: 13. Germline values: CDR1 SGHVS, CDR2 FQNEAQ. DNA for the CDR3: TGTGCCAGCAGCGGTCGACAGGGAATGCCAACTTCACCCCTCCACTTT. It codes for CASSGRQGMPTSPLHF.

The gene calls are TRBV6-2 or TRBV6-3 and TRBJ1-5; D remains unclear. V gave up 2 bases and J gave up 4 bases, with 15 bases separating them. The germline CDR1 and CDR2 sequences are MNHEY and SVGEGT. The length of the CDR3 is 16 residues. The CDR3 region is CASSYGSRGSNQPQHF. CDR3 sequence (DNA): TGTGCCAGCAGTTACGGGAGTCGAGGGAGTAATCAGCCCCAGCATTTT.

The chain joins TRBV2 to TRBJ2-1; possibly TRBD1 or TRBD2 for D (5 bases each). V lost 7 bases to trimming and J lost 4 bases, with 20 bases between them. From germline, CDR1 is SNHLY and CDR2 FYNNEI. The CDR3 totals 16 residues. In nucleotides, the CDR3 is TGTGCCAGCACCGAGCGGCAGGGACCGACGTACAATGAGCAGTTCTTC. Protein product: CASTERQGPTYNEQFF.

This clonotype was seen once. Relative to the germline gene, one junction end is altered; a read error may explain this. The chain combines TRBV7-9 with TRBJ1-2; 10 positions agree with TRBD1. The CDR3 covers 16 residues. The V gene's germline CDR1 is SEHNR and CDR2 FQNEAQ (reference sequence). The CDR3 DNA reads TGTGCCAGCAGCCTCATCGGACAGGGGGAGTTGGATGGCTACGCCTTC. This gives the protein CASSLIGQGELDGYAF.

This clonotype was counted between two and nine times. The junction differs from germline at one of its ends, possibly a read error. The chain has TRBV7-9 and TRBJ2-5, with a tentative D call TRBD1 (6 bases). Germline V gives CDR1 SEHNR, CDR2 FQNEAQ (reference sequence). The CDR3 totals 15 residues. The CDR3 loop is CASSDRGGNQETQYF. The CDR3, as DNA: TGTGCCAGCAGTGATAGAGGGGGAAACCAGGAGACCCAGTACTTC.

This chain joins TRBV4-3 and TRBJ2-3; either TRBD1 or TRBD2 may fit D (5 bases each). Germline V gene lookup returns CDR1 LGHNA and CDR2 YSLEER. This CDR3 has 15 residues. V gave up 4 bases and J gave up 1 base, with 12 bases separating them. The CDR3 is CASSPGTARTDTQYF. The CDR3 nucleotides are TGCGCCAGCAGCCCAGGGACGGCCCGCACAGATACGCAGTATTTT.

This clonotype was observed a single time. The chain links TRBV7-2 to TRBJ1-2; 7 bases align to TRBD1. This CDR3 region has 16 residues. Germline values: CDR1 SGHTA, CDR2 FQGNSA. V was pared by 1 base and J by 4 bases, with 9 bases of the junction left unmatched. As DNA, the CDR3 is TGTGCCAGCAGCTTAGGAGGGCAGGGGGGTAGCTATGGCTACACCTTC. Protein product: CASSLGGQGGSYGYTF.

V is TRBV4-2 and J is TRBJ2-7, with a weak D call TRBD2 (7 bases). The CDR3 totals 15 residues. Looked up from germline, CDR1 is LGHNA and CDR2 is YNFKEQ. Trimming removed 4 bases from V and 5 bases from J, with 18 bases in between. CDR3 bases: TGTGCCAGCAGCCCAGGAGGGGGGGGCCTCAACGAGCAGTACTTC. This sequence encodes CASSPGGGGLNEQYF.

The genes are TRBV29-1 and TRBJ2-1; D not resolved. Trimming shortened V by 6 bases and J by 6 bases, and 9 bases separated the two germline ends. The CDR3 consists of 11 residues. Germline V CDR1 and CDR2: SQVTM, ANQGSEA. The CDR3 is CSVAVTNEQFF. In nucleotides, the CDR3 is TGCAGCGTCGCCGTAACCAATGAGCAGTTCTTC.

This clonotype was seen a handful of times. The V call is TRBV10-1, the J call TRBJ2-3; no clear D. Per germline, CDR1 WNHNN and CDR2 SYGVQD (reference sequence). V lost 0 bases and J 1 base, leaving 8 bases between the germline ends. The CDR3 is 15 amino acids. The CDR3 region has the DNA TGCGCCAGCAGTGAGTCGGCGGTGGGCACAGATACGCAGTATTTT. Translated: CASSESAVGTDTQYF.

Only a few counts were recorded for this clonotype. V and J are TRBV6-6 and TRBJ2-7; D may correspond to TRBD1 or TRBD2 (5 bases each). The germline V and J ends were trimmed by 0 bases and 4 bases, with 13 bases remaining between them. The CDR3 has 15 residues. Germline V gene sequence: CDR1 MNHNY, CDR2 SVGAGI (reference sequence). The CDR3 region is CASSYSEKGSYEQYF. The CDR3 bases are TGTGCCAGCAGTTACTCTGAAAAGGGGAGTTACGAGCAGTACTTC.

This clonotype has more than one count but fewer than ten. The chain has TRBV5-1 and TRBJ1-1; D possibly corresponds to TRBD1 (6 bases). Looked up from germline, CDR1 is SGHRS and CDR2 is YFSETQ. CDR3 size: 13 residues. V lost 7 bases to trimming and J lost 6 bases, with 16 bases between them. CDR3 in amino acids: CASGGHGQAEAFF. In DNA form, the CDR3 reads TGCGCCAGCGGGGGACACGGACAAGCTGAAGCTTTCTTT.